The T cell receptor (beta chain) under discussion was sequenced for a study of blood T cell repertoires in COVID-19. For the study at large: The origin of the acute and convalescent COVID-19 samples was the United States, Italy and Spain.

The study recruited people aged roughly 18 to 95 years across roughly 23 US areas. Resolution of symptoms, clearance, or two negative PCRs was present in recovered Cohort 3 donors. Source study methods: Cell counts per sample came from amplifying reference gene primers. Assay used: immunoSEQ multiplex PCR; TCRdb lists only in-frame clones, some missing. From that table come the V and J calls and clone size; the DNA was used to work out D and trimming. The repertoire holds 110,000 to 150,000 clones, with approximately 78% as singletons. Germline CDR1 is KGHSH and CDR2 is LQKENI. Between the trimmed V and J ends, which lost 4 bases and 6 bases, there was a span of 13 bases. The CDR3 loop spans 13 amino acids.

The chain links TRBV18 to TRBJ2-7; possibly TRBD1 for D (8 bases). The clonotype was recovered from a woman aged 45-65 years who had recovered from COVID-19. Sample: PBMCs or T cells enriched from blood (not recorded which). CDR3 sequence (DNA): TGTGCCAGCTCACAATACAGGGGGGGCGAGCAGTACGTC. This encodes CASSQYRGGEQYV.